This record covers a single TCR beta chain. Its antigen is as yet unknown. The data originate from a study of T cells after yellow fever vaccination. Study as a whole: SMART-Seq v4 Ultra Low Input handled preparation of low-cell-number fractions.

Each CDR3 protein gets one entry after TCRdb re-called the 5' RACE reads with MiXCR. Seen here are 250,000 to 400,000 distinct CDR3 sequences, approximately 4% observed once, and the top ten hold 15% to 20%. Notes on the study in general: FACS-sorted repertoires might harbor abundant contaminating clonotypes from the bulk population. Reappearance after the booster was observed for most primary-vaccination clones (roughly 97% CD4, roughly 88% CD8).

V shed 7 bases and J 2 bases; nucleotides not matched to a gene: 7. This CDR3 has 14 residues. The germline V gene has CDR1 MNHEY and CDR2 SMNVEV (reference sequence). The input for sequencing was PBMCs, taken 15 days after the yellow fever booster vaccination. This receptor was identified in a man younger than 35 who received the YFV17D yellow fever vaccine. The rearrangement joins TRBV27 to TRBJ2-7; 8 nucleotides agree with TRBD2. The CDR3 is CASNEAGATYEQYF. The CDR3 DNA sequence: TGTGCCAGCAATGAAGCGGGGGCCACCTACGAGCAGTACTTC.